Sequencing of this T cell receptor beta chain was carried out in a study of cytomegalovirus exposure and HLA in healthy donors. Study outcomes and limitations: The study recorded over 150 TCR beta chains that were cytomegalovirus-associated. TCR beta V segments were, for the most part, productive about 87% or about 30% of the time in an earlier analysis. At a 0.05 false discovery rate, a later analysis found approximately 15,000 TCR beta sequences to be associated with HLA alleles. Presence/absence analysis assumed near-uniform sequencing depth across donors.

In the case of this clone: Its matching antigen is unknown.

Primers: 60 Vbeta forward and 13 Jbeta reverse. Repertoires were generated with immunoSEQ multiplex PCR, while TCRdb's copy carries only in-frame clones and drops some. Seen in this sample are approximately 120,000 clones; the ten most common clones hold approximately 2%. The receptor's source is a man between 35 and 55 years old in good health and CMV-seronegative. Specimen: PBMCs.

CDR3 region: CASSLAGGPMREQFF. In nucleotides, the CDR3 is TGTGCCAGCAGCTTAGCGGGAGGGCCCATGAGGGAGCAGTTCTTC. The rearrangement joins TRBV7-6 to TRBJ2-1; the match to TRBD2 covers 7 bases. The length of the CDR3 is 15 residues. V trimming: 0 bases; J trimming: 10 bases; junction bases outside the gene matches: 9. The V gene's germline CDR1 is SGHVS and CDR2 FNYEAQ.